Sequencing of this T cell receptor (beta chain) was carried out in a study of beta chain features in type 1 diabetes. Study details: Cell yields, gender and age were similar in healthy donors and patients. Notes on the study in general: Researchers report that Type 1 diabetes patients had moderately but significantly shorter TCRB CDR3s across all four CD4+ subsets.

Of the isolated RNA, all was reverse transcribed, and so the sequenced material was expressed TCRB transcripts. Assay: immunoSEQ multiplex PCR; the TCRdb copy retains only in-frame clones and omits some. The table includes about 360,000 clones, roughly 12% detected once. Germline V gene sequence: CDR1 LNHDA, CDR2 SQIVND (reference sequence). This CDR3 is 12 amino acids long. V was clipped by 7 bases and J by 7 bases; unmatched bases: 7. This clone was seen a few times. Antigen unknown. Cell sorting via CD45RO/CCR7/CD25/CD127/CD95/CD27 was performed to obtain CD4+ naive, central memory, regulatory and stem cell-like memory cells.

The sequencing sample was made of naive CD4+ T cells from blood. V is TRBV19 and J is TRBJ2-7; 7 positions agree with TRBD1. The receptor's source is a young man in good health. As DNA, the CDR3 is TGTGCCAGTACAACAGGGGCCGGGGAGCAGTACTTC. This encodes CASTTGAGEQYF. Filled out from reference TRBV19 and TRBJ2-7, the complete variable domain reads DGGITQSPKYLFRKEGQNVTLSCEQNLNHDAMYWYRQDPGQGLRLIYYSQIVNDFQKGDIAEGYSVSREKKESFPLTVTSAQKNPTAFYLCASTTGAGEQYFGPGTRLTVT.